This passage covers 14 T cell receptor beta chains from one sample sequenced in a study of cytomegalovirus exposure and HLA in healthy donors. The PCR ran on 60 Vbeta and 13 Jbeta primers. Sequencing was performed with immunoSEQ multiplex PCR; in TCRdb, only in-frame clones are kept and a portion is missing. The sample has hundreds of thousands of clones, 70% to 85% seen once. The sample was PBMCs. The receptors shown here come from a woman aged 40-49 years in good health and CMV-seronegative.

In this sample, this clone turned up a few times. The chain couples TRBV5-6 to TRBJ1-3; TRBD1 aligns across 8 bases. The germline CDR1 and CDR2 sequences are SGHDT and YYEEEE. J gave up 0 bases and V 5 bases, and 4 bases lay outside the gene matches. The CDR3 loop spans 15 amino acids. CDR3 bases: TGTGCCAGCAGGGGACAGGAGTACTCTGGAAACACCATATATTTT. This encodes CASRGQEYSGNTIYF.

The rearrangement links TRBV2 to TRBJ1-5; 7 positions match TRBD1. V gave up 6 bases and J gave up 4 bases; unmatched junction bases: 9. CDR1 SNHLY and CDR2 FYNNEI come from the germline V gene. The CDR3 has 15 residues. The CDR3 DNA reads TGTGCCAGCAGCTCTGACAGGGCCTTAAATCAGCCCCAGCATTTT. It specifies CASSSDRALNQPQHF.

Concerning this clone itself: Additional DNA sequences in this sample encode the identical CDR3. This chain joins TRBV18 and TRBJ1-1; the D is unclear. Per the germline V gene, CDR1 is KGHSH and CDR2 is LQKENI. CDR3 length: 14 amino acids. Trimming pared 3 bases from V and 1 base from J, leaving 9 bases between. CDR3 sequence (DNA): TGTGCCAGCTCACCGGGCCCCCGGAACACTGAAGCTTTCTTT. Its protein product is CASSPGPRNTEAFF.

This clone has more than one count but fewer than ten. This sequence joins TRBV19 and TRBJ2-5; the D gene is possibly TRBD2 (6 bases). The CDR3 is 14 residues long. V shed 8 bases and J shed 5 bases, with 18 bases lying between them. CDR1 is LNHDA, CDR2 SQIVND, per germline (reference sequence). CDR3 DNA: TGTGCCAGTTCTACATCGGGGGTAAGGGAGACCCAGTACTTC. Its translation: CASSTSGVRETQYF.

The chain employs TRBV7-9 and TRBJ1-2, with D possibly TRBD1 on 5 matching bases. The CDR3 sequence is 16 residues long. The V gene's germline CDR1 is SEHNR and CDR2 FQNEAQ (reference sequence). V was pared by 1 base and J by 2 bases, with 14 bases between. The CDR3 region is CASSLVRDLGNYGYTF. As DNA, the CDR3 is TGTGCCAGCAGCTTAGTTCGGGACTTAGGGAACTATGGCTACACCTTC.

This chain links TRBV9 with TRBJ2-3, with 7 bases fitting TRBD1. V lost 4 bases to trimming and J lost 4 bases; unmatched junction nucleotides: 12. The germline V gene encodes CDR1 SGDLS and CDR2 YYNGEE. The CDR3 runs 16 residues. CDR3 loop: CASSPTDRDFPDTQYF. The CDR3 region has the DNA TGTGCCAGCAGCCCAACCGACAGGGATTTCCCAGATACGCAGTATTTT.

The table lists this clone with a count of one. The genes are TRBV5-1 and TRBJ1-6; D gene ambiguous. CDR3 length equals 14 residues. Germline V CDR1 and CDR2: SGHRS, YFSETQ. The V and J ends lost 4 bases and 7 bases respectively, with 12 bases between them. The DNA of the CDR3 is TGCGCCAGCAGCAGAGACAACCAAAATTCACCCCTCCACTTT. The encoded protein is CASSRDNQNSPLHF.

The rearrangement joins TRBV18 to TRBJ1-2; TRBD1 is a possible D gene (6 bases). The CDR3 covers 14 residues. The V end was cut by 5 bases, the J end by 2 bases, with 12 bases between. Germline values: CDR1 KGHSH, CDR2 LQKENI. The CDR3 bases are TGTGCCAGCTCAAATGCAGGGGACAACTATGGCTACACCTTC. Translating it yields CASSNAGDNYGYTF.

V and J are TRBV14 and TRBJ2-3; a weak D match, TRBD1 (5 bases). Germline V gene lookup returns CDR1 SGHDN and CDR2 FVKESK. Trimming shortened V by 4 bases and J by 2 bases, and 10 bases separated the two germline ends. The CDR3 contains 14 residues. The CDR3 region is CASSLRQSTDTQYF. CDR3 nucleotides: TGTGCCAGCAGCCTTCGACAGTCCACAGATACGCAGTATTTT.

The chain joins TRBV7-3 to TRBJ2-3; 8 bases match TRBD2. CDR1 is SGHTA and CDR2 is FQGTGA in the germline V gene. V shed 4 bases and J 13 bases; nucleotides not matched to a gene: 4. The CDR3 has 11 residues. CDR3 residues: CASSSGTRKYF. DNA of the CDR3: TGTGCCAGCAGCTCCGGGACTAGAAAGTATTTT.

J is TRBJ2-7 and V is TRBV14; no definite D call. Germline V gene sequence: CDR1 SGHDN, CDR2 FVKESK. The CDR3 loop spans 12 amino acids. V was cut by 4 bases and J by 4 bases, with 8 bases left in between. CDR3 loop: CASSLTWYEQYF. The CDR3 DNA reads TGTGCCAGCAGCCTTACTTGGTACGAGCAGTACTTC. The whole variable domain, filled in from reference TRBV14 and TRBJ2-7, reads EAGVTQFPSHSVIEKGQTVTLRCDPISGHDNLYWYRRVMGKEIKFLLHFVKESKQDESGMPNNRFLAERTGGTYSTLKVQPAELEDSGVYFCASSLTWYEQYFGPGTRLTVT.

The chain recombines TRBV30 with TRBJ1-3; 8 nucleotides match TRBD1. The CDR3 sequence is 15 residues long. Germline CDR1 is GTSNPN and CDR2 is SVGIG (reference sequence). V trimming: 2 bases; J trimming: 0 bases; junction bases outside the gene matches: 3. The CDR3 nucleotides read TGTGCCTGGAGTTGGACAGGGCACTCTGGAAACACCATATATTTT. Its translation: CAWSWTGHSGNTIYF.

The rearrangement links TRBV11-3 to TRBJ1-1, with 9 bases aligning to TRBD1. The length of the CDR3 is 15 residues. Trimming removed 1 base from V and 1 base from J; junction bases left unmatched: 1. Germline V lookup: CDR1 SGHNT, CDR2 YENEEA. The CDR3 sequence is CASSLGGQGNTEAFF. The CDR3 DNA reads as TGTGCCAGCAGCTTAGGGGGACAGGGGAACACTGAAGCTTTCTTT. The variable domain in full, with the rest retrieved from reference TRBV11-3 and TRBJ1-1, is EAGVVQSPRYKIIEKKQPVAFWCNPISGHNTLYWYLQNLGQGPELLIRYENEEAVDDSQLPKDRFSAERLKGVDSTLKIQPAELGDSAVYLCASSLGGQGNTEAFFGQGTRLTVV.

The chain is built from TRBV18 and TRBJ1-1; TRBD1 might be the D (5 bases). V was cut by 8 bases and J by 1 base, with 8 bases left in between. Germline V lookup: CDR1 KGHSH, CDR2 LQKENI. The CDR3 sequence is 12 residues long. CDR3 coding DNA: TGTGCCAGCCGTCAGGGGAACACTGAAGCTTTCTTT. It encodes CASRQGNTEAFF.